This T cell receptor beta chain was identified in a study of cytomegalovirus exposure and HLA in healthy donors. Vbeta (60) and Jbeta (13) primers were used in the PCR. TCRdb's copy holds only in-frame clones and misses some; the assay was immunoSEQ multiplex PCR. The sample records approximately 170,000 clones, around 80% being singletons. CDR3 length equals 14 residues. CDR1 is MDHEN and CDR2 is SYDVKM in the germline V gene. The V and J ends lost 3 bases and 3 bases respectively, with 12 bases between them. This sequence joins TRBV28 and TRBJ2-7; the D gene is possibly TRBD1 (6 bases). The clonotype comes from a man aged 35 to 55 in good health and CMV-seronegative. The specimen sequenced was PBMCs. This chain's CDR3 is CASSFSGVLYEQYF. The CDR3 bases are TGTGCCAGCAGTTTCTCAGGGGTTCTCTACGAGCAGTACTTC.